The TCR beta chain under discussion was sequenced for a study of identical twins. This clonotype has a handful of counts. MiXCR was run by TCRdb on the 5' RACE reads, yielding one entry per CDR3 protein. The data show under 350,000 distinct CDR3 sequences, over 8.5% seen once. The length of the CDR3 is 15 residues. In germline, CDR1 is SEHNR, CDR2 FQNEAQ (reference sequence). The junction had 3 bases not matched to a gene; V was cut back by 2 bases and J by 4 bases. These data were also filed under a second study, of yellow fever vaccine responses in identical twins.

The source is a woman in her late teens or twenties in good health. V gene TRBV7-9 combines with J gene TRBJ2-3; 10 bases match TRBD1. Sequenced material: CD8+ T cells sorted from blood. CDR3 DNA: TGTGCCAGCAGCTTACAGACAGGGGGCGCAGATACGCAGTATTTT. It codes for CASSLQTGGADTQYF.